This T cell receptor (beta chain) was sequenced during a study of T cell responses to AZD1222 COVID-19 vaccine. Clones were sequenced by immunoSEQ multiplex PCR, and TCRdb holds only the in-frame ones, with some missing. Of 150,000 or so clones in the sample, approximately 90% were seen once. Overall study results and limits: Two doses of AZD1222 preceded a rise in Spike-specific TCR breadth and depth. Baseline serology detected seropositivity in only 6 or 7 AZD1222 recipients.

Second-dose intervals near 4 or 12 weeks were combined. Germline V lookup: CDR1 SGHRS, CDR2 YFSETQ. The CDR3 has 13 residues. The V end was cut by 5 bases, the J end by 3 bases, with 12 bases between. Details on this clone: What it binds is not known.

Sequenced material: peripheral blood, taken 28 days after the second AZD1222 dose. The sequence derives from an adult who received the AZD1222 COVID-19 vaccine. The chain combines TRBV5-1 with TRBJ2-7, with D possibly being TRBD1 (6 bases). The CDR3 is CASRATGYYEQYF. The CDR3 nucleotides read TGCGCCAGCAGGGCCACAGGGTACTACGAGCAGTACTTC.